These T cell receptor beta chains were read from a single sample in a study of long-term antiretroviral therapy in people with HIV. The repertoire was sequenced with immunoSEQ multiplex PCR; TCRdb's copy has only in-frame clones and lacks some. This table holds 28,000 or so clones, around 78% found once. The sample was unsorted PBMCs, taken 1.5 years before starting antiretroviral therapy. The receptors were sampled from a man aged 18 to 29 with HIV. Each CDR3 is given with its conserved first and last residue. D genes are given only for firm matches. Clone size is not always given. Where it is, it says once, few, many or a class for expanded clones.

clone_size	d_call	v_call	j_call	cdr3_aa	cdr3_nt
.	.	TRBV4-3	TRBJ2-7	CASSQESGGPYEQYF	TGCGCCAGCAGCCAAGAATCTGGCGGCCCCTACGAGCAGTACTTC
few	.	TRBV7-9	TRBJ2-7	CASSLWAGGSEQYF	TGTGCCAGCAGCTTATGGGCAGGGGGGAGCGAGCAGTACTTC
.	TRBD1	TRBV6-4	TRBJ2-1	CASSRSGQGVGSSYNEQFF	TGTGCCAGCAGTCGCTCGGGACAGGGGGTAGGGAGCTCCTACAATGAGCAGTTCTTC
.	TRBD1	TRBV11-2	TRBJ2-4	CASSSGQGLNIQYF	TGTGCCAGCAGCTCCGGACAGGGGTTGAACATTCAGTACTTC
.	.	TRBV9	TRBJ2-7	CASSVGAEPYEQYF	TGTGCCAGCAGCGTAGGAGCGGAACCTTACGAGCAGTACTTC
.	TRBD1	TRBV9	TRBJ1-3	CASSRGQDGNTIYF	TGTGCCAGCAGCAGGGGACAGGATGGAAACACCATATATTTT
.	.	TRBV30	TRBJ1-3	CAWTGLRNTIYF	TGTGCCTGGACCGGACTGCGAAACACCATATATTTT
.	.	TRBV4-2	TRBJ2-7	CASSQGQGGNYEQYF	TGTGCCAGCAGCCAGGGGCAGGGTGGGAACTACGAGCAGTACTTC
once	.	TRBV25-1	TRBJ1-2	CASSQTGLSYGYTF	TGTGCCAGCAGTCAGACAGGACTTTCTTATGGCTACACCTTC
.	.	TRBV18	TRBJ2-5	CASSPLVGRGLQETQYF	TGTGCCAGCTCACCGTTGGTAGGGCGGGGGCTCCAAGAGACCCAGTACTTC
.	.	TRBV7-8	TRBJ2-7	CASTLRPEGHEQYF	TGTGCCAGCACCCTTCGCCCCGAGGGGCACGAGCAGTACTTC
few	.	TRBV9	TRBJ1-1	CASSVDNRVTEAFF	TGTGCCAGCAGCGTAGATAACAGGGTGACTGAAGCTTTCTTT
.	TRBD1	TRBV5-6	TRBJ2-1	CASSGRDSIYEQFF	TGTGCCAGCAGCGGCCGGGACAGCATCTATGAGCAGTTCTTC
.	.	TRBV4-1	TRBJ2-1	CASSQVQIYNEQFF	TGCGCCAGCAGCCAAGTCCAGATCTACAATGAGCAGTTCTTC
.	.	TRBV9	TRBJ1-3	CASSPLGVTGNTIYF	TGTGCCAGCAGCCCCCTGGGGGTGACTGGAAACACCATATATTTT
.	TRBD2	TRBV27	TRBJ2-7	CASSLVASGAYEQYF	TGTGCCAGCAGTTTAGTGGCTAGCGGGGCTTACGAGCAGTACTTC
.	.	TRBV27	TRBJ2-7	CASSLWAPLSGSSYEQYF	TGTGCCAGCAGTTTATGGGCCCCGCTTAGCGGTTCCTCCTACGAGCAGTACTTC
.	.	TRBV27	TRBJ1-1	CASSSQGNTEAFF	TGTGCCAGCAGTTCACAGGGGAACACTGAAGCTTTCTTT
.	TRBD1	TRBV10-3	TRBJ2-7	CAAQRTGMSYEQYF	TGTGCCGCTCAGCGGACAGGGATGTCCTACGAGCAGTACTTC
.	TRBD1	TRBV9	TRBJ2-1	CASSVDHRGYNEQFF	TGTGCCAGCAGCGTAGACCACAGGGGCTACAATGAGCAGTTCTTC
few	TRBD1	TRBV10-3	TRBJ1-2	CAISESPGQSDYGYTF	TGTGCCATCAGTGAGTCGCCGGGACAGAGCGACTATGGCTACACCTTC
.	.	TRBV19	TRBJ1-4	CASSMIGTNEKLFF	TGTGCCAGTAGTATGATCGGGACTAATGAAAAACTGTTTTTT
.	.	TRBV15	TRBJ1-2	CATSGGVDGYTF	TGTGCCACCAGCGGGGGGGTTGACGGCTACACCTTC
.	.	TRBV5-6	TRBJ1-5	CASSLQTARQYYSNQPQHF	TGTGCCAGCAGCTTGCAGACAGCCCGACAATATTATAGCAATCAGCCCCAGCATTTT
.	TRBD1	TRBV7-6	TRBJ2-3	CASSLLRQGERDTQYF	TGTGCCAGCAGCTTACTGAGACAGGGGGAGAGAGATACGCAGTATTTT
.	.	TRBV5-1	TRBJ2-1	CASSLRLVQFF	TGCGCCAGCAGCTTGAGGTTGGTGCAGTTCTTC
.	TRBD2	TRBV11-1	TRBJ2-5	CASSSGLAGQETQYF	TGTGCCAGCAGCTCGGGACTAGCGGGACAAGAGACCCAGTACTTC
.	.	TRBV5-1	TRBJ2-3	CASSLDSGGDTQYF	TGCGCCAGCAGCTTGGATTCTGGCGGGGATACGCAGTATTTT
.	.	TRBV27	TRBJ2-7	CASSLHGTHYEQYF	TGTGCCAGCAGTTTACACGGAACCCACTACGAGCAGTACTTC
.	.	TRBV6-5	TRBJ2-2	CASSQAAGELFF	TGTGCCAGCAGCCAAGCAGCCGGGGAGCTGTTTTTT
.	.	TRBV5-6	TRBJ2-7	CASSATGLRQEQYF	TGTGCCAGCAGCGCCACAGGGCTGCGTCAAGAGCAGTACTTC
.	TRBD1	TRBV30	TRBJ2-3	CAWSPGGGTTDTQYF	TGTGCCTGGAGCCCAGGGGGCGGGACCACAGATACGCAGTATTTT
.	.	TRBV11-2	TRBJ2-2	CASSSLRENTGELFF	TGTGCCAGCAGCTCCCTAAGGGAAAACACCGGGGAGCTGTTTTTT
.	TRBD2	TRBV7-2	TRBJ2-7	CASSLSSGRAYEQYF	TGTGCCAGCAGCTTAAGTAGCGGGAGGGCCTACGAGCAGTACTTC
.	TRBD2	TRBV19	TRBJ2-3	CASRVGGGTDTQYF	TGTGCCAGCCGAGTCGGGGGGGGCACAGATACGCAGTATTTT
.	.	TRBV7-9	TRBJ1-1	CASSLSRASGAFF	TGTGCCAGCAGCTTATCTAGGGCCAGCGGGGCTTTCTTT
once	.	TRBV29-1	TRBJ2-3	CSVEDVGGTSTDTQYF	TGCAGCGTTGAAGATGTAGGGGGGACTAGCACAGATACGCAGTATTTT
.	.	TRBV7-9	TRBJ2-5	CASSLNFHRAQETQYF	TGTGCCAGCAGCTTAAACTTCCACAGGGCCCAAGAGACCCAGTACTTC
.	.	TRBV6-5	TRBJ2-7	CASRRYEQYF	TGTGCCAGCAGGCGCTACGAGCAGTACTTC
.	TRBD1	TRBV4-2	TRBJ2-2	CASSPTGTGGFVAGELFF	TGTGCCAGCAGCCCGACCGGGACAGGGGGCTTCGTGGCCGGGGAGCTGTTTTTT
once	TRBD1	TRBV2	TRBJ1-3	CASTETGGGGNTIYF	TGTGCCAGCACCGAGACAGGGGGCGGTGGAAACACCATATATTTT
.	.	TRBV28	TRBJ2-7	CASSLGIHYEQYF	TGTGCCAGCAGTTTAGGGATACACTACGAGCAGTACTTC
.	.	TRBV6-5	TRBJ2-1	CASSYSRNEQFF	TGTGCCAGCAGTTACTCGCGTAATGAGCAGTTCTTC
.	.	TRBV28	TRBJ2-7	CASSMGLNYEQYF	TGTGCCAGCAGTATGGGACTGAACTACGAGCAGTACTTC
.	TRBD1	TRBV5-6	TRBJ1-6	CASSFGTDYNSPLHF	TGTGCCAGCAGCTTCGGGACAGACTATAATTCACCCCTCCACTTT
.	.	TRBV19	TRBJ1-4	CASSIVATNEKLFF	TGTGCCAGTAGTATAGTGGCAACTAATGAAAAACTGTTTTTT